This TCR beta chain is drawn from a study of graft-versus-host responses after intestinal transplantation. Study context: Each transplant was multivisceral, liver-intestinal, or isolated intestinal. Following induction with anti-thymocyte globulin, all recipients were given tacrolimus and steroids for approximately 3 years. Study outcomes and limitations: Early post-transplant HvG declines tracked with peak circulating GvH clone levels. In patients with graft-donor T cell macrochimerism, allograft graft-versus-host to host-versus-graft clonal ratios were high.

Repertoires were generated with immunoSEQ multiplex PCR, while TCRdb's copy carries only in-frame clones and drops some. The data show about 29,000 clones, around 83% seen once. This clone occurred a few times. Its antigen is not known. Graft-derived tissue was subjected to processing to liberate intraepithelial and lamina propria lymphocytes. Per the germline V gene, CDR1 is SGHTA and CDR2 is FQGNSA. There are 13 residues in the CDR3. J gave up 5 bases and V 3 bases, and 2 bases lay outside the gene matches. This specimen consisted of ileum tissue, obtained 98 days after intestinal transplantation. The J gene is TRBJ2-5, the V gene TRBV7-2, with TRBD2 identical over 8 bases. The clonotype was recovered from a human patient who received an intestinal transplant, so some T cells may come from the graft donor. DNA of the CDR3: TGTGCCAGCAGCTTGCGGACTAGCGAGACCCAGTACTTC. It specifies CASSLRTSETQYF.